The rows below give T cell receptor beta chains drawn from one sample of a study of CD8 T cells in Susac syndrome. TCRdb recomputed calls from the immunoSEQ multiplex PCR reads with MiXCR, one row per CDR3 protein. The sample lists over 300,000 distinct CDR3 sequences, 90% to 95% seen once, with more than 0.06% in the top ten. The sequenced sample was CD4+ T cells from PBMCs. These receptors originate from a human donor with multiple sclerosis. CDR3s include the opening cysteine and the closing phenylalanine or tryptophan. Each record gives: J gene, clone size, D gene, V gene, CDR3 protein, CDR3 DNA. The D gene is left open where the match is weak. Expanded clones get a size class; other rows say once, few or many, or leave the size out.

TRBJ1-1	NA	NA	TRBV30	CACPNGVRNTEAFF	TGTGCCTGCCCGAACGGAGTCAGGAACACTGAAGCTTTCTTT
TRBJ2-1	NA	TRBD2	TRBV6-5	CASSSGLTYNEQFF	TGTGCCAGCAGCTCGGGACTAACCTACAATGAGCAGTTCTTC
TRBJ2-1	NA	TRBD2	TRBV19	CASSTRGLAGVYNEQFF	TGTGCCAGTAGTACTAGAGGGCTAGCGGGAGTCTACAATGAGCAGTTCTTC
TRBJ2-2	NA	NA	TRBV7-3	CASSLGAASNTGELFF	TGTGCCAGCAGCTTAGGAGCGGCCTCGAACACCGGGGAGCTGTTTTTT
TRBJ2-3	NA	TRBD2	TRBV10-3	CAISESAGETDTQYF	TGTGCCATCAGTGAGTCCGCGGGAGAGACAGATACGCAGTATTTT
TRBJ1-2	NA	NA	TRBV7-2	CASSFAGARYGYTF	TGTGCCAGCAGCTTTGCGGGGGCGCGGTATGGCTACACCTTC
TRBJ2-1	NA	TRBD2	TRBV20-1	CSARGGLALREQFF	TGCAGTGCTAGAGGGGGACTAGCCTTACGTGAGCAGTTCTTC
TRBJ2-1	NA	TRBD2	TRBV5-5	CASSFLAGVGNEQFF	TGTGCCAGCAGCTTCCTAGCGGGAGTGGGCAATGAGCAGTTCTTC
TRBJ1-5	NA	NA	TRBV7-2	CASSLGGTRGTYQPQHF	TGTGCCAGCAGCTTAGGTGGGACACGGGGCACCTATCAGCCCCAGCATTTT
TRBJ2-4	NA	NA	TRBV7-2	CASSQQGLSDIQYF	TGTGCCAGCAGCCAGCAGGGTTTATCGGACATTCAGTACTTC
TRBJ1-3	NA	NA	TRBV9	CASSATGAGNTIYF	TGTGCCAGCAGCGCGACAGGCGCTGGAAACACCATATATTTT
TRBJ2-1	NA	TRBD2	TRBV6-2/TRBV6-3	CASSTAGTSGKQFF	TGTGCCAGCAGTACCGCCGGGACTAGCGGAAAGCAGTTCTTC
TRBJ2-4	NA	NA	TRBV12-3/TRBV12-4	CASSLQVAKNIQYF	TGTGCCAGCAGTTTACAGGTAGCCAAAAACATTCAGTACTTC
TRBJ1-1	NA	NA	TRBV12-3/TRBV12-4	CASSLRLRIRNTEAFF	TGTGCCAGCAGTTTACGATTGAGGATAAGGAACACTGAAGCTTTCTTT
TRBJ2-1	NA	NA	TRBV12-3/TRBV12-4	CASSLEDEQFF	TGTGCCAGCAGTTTAGAGGATGAGCAGTTCTTC
TRBJ2-1	NA	TRBD2	TRBV29-1	CSSASGLAGLSSYNEQFF	TGCAGCTCGGCTTCGGGACTAGCGGGCTTAAGCTCCTACAATGAGCAGTTCTTC
TRBJ2-5	NA	NA	TRBV12-3/TRBV12-4	CASRRVDQETQYF	TGTGCCAGTAGGAGGGTAGACCAAGAGACCCAGTACTTC
TRBJ2-7	NA	TRBD2	TRBV10-3	CAISEAGVHEQYF	TGTGCCATCAGTGAAGCGGGGGTCCACGAGCAGTACTTC
TRBJ2-1	once	NA	TRBV6-4	CASSEAKNEQFF	TGTGCCAGCAGTGAGGCGAAGAATGAGCAGTTCTTC
TRBJ2-2	NA	TRBD2	TRBV6-1	CASRASGAANTGELFF	TGTGCCAGCAGGGCTAGCGGAGCCGCGAACACCGGGGAGCTGTTTTTT
TRBJ2-7	NA	NA	TRBV11-2	CASSPGTGEQYF	TGTGCCAGCAGCCCCGGCACGGGGGAGCAGTACTTC
TRBJ2-7	NA	NA	TRBV6-1	CAITGTYEQYF	TGTGCCATCACCGGGACCTACGAGCAGTACTTC
TRBJ2-1	NA	TRBD2	TRBV5-1	CASSLGPSGSQGSEQFF	TGCGCCAGCAGCTTGGGGCCCAGCGGGAGTCAGGGCAGTGAGCAGTTCTTC
TRBJ1-5	NA	NA	TRBV20-1	CSASGVREPQHF	TGCAGTGCTAGCGGGGTGAGGGAGCCCCAGCATTTT
TRBJ1-1	NA	TRBD1	TRBV27	CASSYGQVTTEAFF	TGTGCCAGCAGTTACGGACAGGTGACCACTGAAGCTTTCTTT
TRBJ1-2	NA	TRBD1	TRBV6-6	CASSYSRTGGYGYTF	TGTGCCAGCAGTTACTCGCGGACAGGGGGCTATGGCTACACCTTC
TRBJ2-1	NA	TRBD2	TRBV3-1	CASSPPSASGAYNEQFF	TGTGCCAGCAGCCCCCCCTCGGCTAGCGGGGCATACAATGAGCAGTTCTTC
TRBJ1-4	NA	TRBD1	TRBV6-2/TRBV6-3	CAVGTGKEKLFF	TGTGCCGTCGGGACAGGGAAGGAAAAACTGTTTTTT
TRBJ2-7	NA	NA	TRBV20-1	CSAGTPNSYEQYF	TGCAGTGCGGGGACACCCAACTCCTACGAGCAGTACTTC
TRBJ2-3	NA	NA	TRBV20-1	CSARDPVGIDTQYF	TGCAGTGCTAGAGACCCAGTCGGAATAGATACGCAGTATTTT
TRBJ1-2	NA	NA	TRBV7-2	CASSLADGFRGYTF	TGTGCCAGCAGCTTAGCGGACGGCTTTAGAGGCTACACCTTC
TRBJ2-1	NA	TRBD2	TRBV12-3/TRBV12-4	CASSFGLAGNEQFF	TGTGCCAGCAGTTTTGGGCTAGCGGGCAATGAGCAGTTCTTC
TRBJ2-3	NA	TRBD2	TRBV7-2	CASRPPGGRSTDTQYF	TGTGCCAGCAGACCCCCCGGCGGGAGGAGCACAGATACGCAGTATTTT
TRBJ2-1	NA	NA	TRBV11-2	CASSLDRRLNNEQFF	TGTGCCAGCAGCTTAGATCGTAGGCTAAACAATGAGCAGTTCTTC
TRBJ2-2	NA	NA	TRBV7-9	CASSSLGITGELFF	TGTGCCAGCAGTTCCCTCGGCATCACCGGGGAGCTGTTTTTT
TRBJ1-6	once	TRBD1	TRBV2	CASSERTGGNSPLHF	TGTGCCAGCAGTGAAAGGACAGGAGGTAATTCACCCCTCCACTTT
TRBJ2-7	NA	TRBD2	TRBV18	CASSLQGLAGLENEQYF	TGTGCCAGCTCCCTCCAGGGACTAGCGGGGCTGGAGAACGAGCAGTACTTC
TRBJ2-7	few	NA	TRBV12-3/TRBV12-4	CASSLGESYEQYF	TGTGCCAGCAGTTTAGGGGAGTCCTACGAGCAGTACTTC
TRBJ2-1	NA	NA	TRBV7-9	CASSLDGFGQFF	TGTGCCAGCAGCCTCGATGGGTTTGGGCAGTTCTTC
TRBJ2-1	NA	NA	TRBV29-1	CSVVGRRTYNEQFF	TGCAGCGTTGTGGGACGGAGAACCTACAATGAGCAGTTCTTC
TRBJ1-5	NA	NA	TRBV20-1	CSASEIRGQPQHF	TGCAGTGCTAGCGAGATTAGAGGTCAGCCCCAGCATTTT
TRBJ1-5	NA	NA	TRBV28	CASSGGTYQPQHF	TGTGCCAGCAGTGGAGGGACGTATCAGCCCCAGCATTTT
TRBJ2-1	NA	TRBD2	TRBV19	CASSVTSGGFSYNEQFF	TGTGCCAGTAGTGTTACTAGCGGGGGGTTCTCCTACAATGAGCAGTTCTTC
TRBJ1-2	NA	NA	TRBV9	CASSVEGVGGYTF	TGTGCCAGCAGCGTAGAGGGGGTAGGGGGCTACACCTTC
TRBJ1-5	NA	NA	TRBV7-2	CASSFHKVQPQHF	TGTGCCAGCAGCTTTCATAAAGTTCAGCCCCAGCATTTT
TRBJ2-7	NA	NA	TRBV28	CASSIPPGEQYF	TGTGCCAGCAGCATCCCCCCGGGGGAGCAGTACTTC